What follows are 28 T cell receptor beta chains derived from one specimen sequenced in a study of T cells after yellow fever vaccination. TCRdb re-derived calls from the 5' RACE reads in MiXCR, one entry per CDR3 protein. The sample has about 340,000 distinct CDR3 sequences, around 12% seen once. Here the sequenced sample was CD4+ T cells sorted from PBMCs, taken 15 days after the yellow fever booster vaccination. The receptor source for this set is a man aged 18 to 29 who received the YFV17D yellow fever vaccine.

A few counts support this clonotype. The genes are TRBV7-9 and TRBJ1-4; TRBD1 agrees at 11 bases. Losses at the gene ends were 5 bases for V and 8 bases for J; bases not matched to a gene: 7. The CDR3 sequence is 15 residues long. The germline V gene encodes CDR1 SEHNR and CDR2 FQNEAQ (reference sequence). CDR3 sequence (DNA): TGTGCCAGCAGCGACCGGACAGGGGGCTTAGAAAAACTGTTTTTT. Residues: CASSDRTGGLEKLFF.

The V call is TRBV20-1, the J call TRBJ1-2, with D hard to call. Germline assignment: CDR1 DFQATT and CDR2 SNEGSKA (reference sequence). The CDR3 length is 12 residues. The V end was cut by 2 bases, the J end by 9 bases, with 13 bases between. In DNA form, the CDR3 reads TGCAGTGCTAGACGAATCGGGAGAAGCTACACCTTC. Translating gives CSARRIGRSYTF.

This clonotype has more than one count but fewer than ten. The chain is built from TRBV7-9 and TRBJ1-3, with D hard to call. The CDR3 extends over 14 amino acids. Germline CDR1 SEHNR, CDR2 FQNEAQ (reference sequence). The V gene lost 2 bases and the J gene lost 0 bases, with 5 bases spanning the gap. As DNA, the CDR3 is TGTGCCAGCAGCTTACCGAGCTCTGGAAACACCATATATTTT. This sequence encodes CASSLPSSGNTIYF.

This clonotype was recorded a few times. CDR3 in DNA: TGTGCCAGCAGCGTAGACTGGAATTCACCCCTCCACTTT. Translation: CASSVDWNSPLHF. V usage is TRBV9 and J usage is TRBJ1-6; D remains unclear. Per germline, CDR1 SGDLS and CDR2 YYNGEE. CDR3 length: 13 residues. V lost 0 bases and J 7 bases, leaving 5 bases between the germline ends.

The rearrangement uses TRBV25-1 and TRBJ1-2; 7 bases are shared with TRBD1. Germline CDR1 is MGHDK and CDR2 is SYGVNS. The CDR3 totals 13 residues. CDR3 sequence (DNA): TGTGGGACTAAGGGGGCTGGCAACTATGGCTACACCTTC. It translates to CGTKGAGNYGYTF.

This clonotype was counted between two and nine times. This chain joins TRBV7-2 and TRBJ1-4; D gene ambiguous. V was pared by 3 bases and J by 1 base, with 9 bases between. Looked up from germline, CDR1 is SGHTA and CDR2 is FQGNSA. This CDR3 has 15 amino acids. The CDR3 coding sequence is TGTGCCAGCAGCTTCGCGGCGGTAACTAATGAAAAACTGTTTTTT. It yields the protein CASSFAAVTNEKLFF.

Written as DNA, the CDR3 is TGTGCCAGCAGTACAGCCTCCTACGAGCAGTACGTC. This sequence encodes CASSTASYEQYV. This sequence joins TRBV28 and TRBJ2-7; D is unclear. V was clipped by 5 bases and J by 0 bases, with 5 bases between them. CDR1 and CDR2 from the germline V gene are MDHEN and SYDVKM. The CDR3 extends over 12 amino acids.

The chain is built from TRBV7-9 and TRBJ1-1; D is undetermined. Germline V lookup: CDR1 SEHNR, CDR2 FQNEAQ (reference sequence). V was clipped by 5 bases and J by 2 bases, with 6 bases between them. This CDR3 comprises 12 residues. The CDR3 loop is CASSPANTEAFF. The CDR3 DNA reads TGTGCCAGCAGCCCTGCAAACACTGAAGCTTTCTTT.

J is TRBJ2-5 and V is TRBV6-2 or TRBV6-3; 9 bases match TRBD2. Trimming removed 6 bases from V and 4 bases from J; junction bases left unmatched: 3. Germline V gene lookup returns CDR1 MNHEY and CDR2 SVGEGT. This CDR3 spans 13 amino acids. CDR3 bases: TGTGCCAGCAGGACTAGCGGCGCAGAGACCCAGTACTTC. Encoded protein: CASRTSGAETQYF.

This clonotype was observed many times. V is TRBV7-2 and J is TRBJ2-1; D may be TRBD1 (5 bases). This CDR3 is 16 amino acids long. Germline-derived CDR1 and CDR2 are SGHTA and FQGNSA. Trimming took off 1 base at V and 9 bases at J, with 19 bases between the two ends. This CDR3 reads CASSLVLHRQIGEQFF. The CDR3 region has the DNA TGTGCCAGCAGCTTAGTTTTGCACAGGCAAATTGGTGAGCAGTTCTTC.

This clonotype was counted between two and nine times. The chain links TRBV4-1 to TRBJ2-3, with a tentative D call TRBD1 (5 bases). V shed 4 bases and J shed 6 bases, with 11 bases lying between them. This CDR3 spans 13 amino acids. CDR1 is MGHRA and CDR2 is YSYEKL in the germline V gene. CDR3 loop: CASSRQTSDTQYF. DNA of the CDR3: TGCGCCAGCAGCCGACAGACCAGTGATACGCAGTATTTT.

This clonotype was detected a few times. This rearrangement joins TRBV10-3 to TRBJ2-2; D remains ambiguous. CDR3 size: 13 residues. Between the trimmed V and J ends, which lost 4 bases and 3 bases, there was a span of 6 bases. Germline V CDR1 and CDR2: ENHRY, SYGVKD. CDR3 in amino acids: CAISGSDTGELFF. Here the CDR3 DNA reads TGTGCCATCAGTGGGAGCGACACCGGGGAGCTGTTTTTT.

This clonotype showed up just a few times. The J gene is TRBJ2-3, the V gene TRBV7-9; the D gene is possibly TRBD2 (5 bases). The CDR3 sequence is 15 residues long. Germline V gene data show CDR1 as SEHNR and CDR2 as FQNEAQ (reference sequence). Trimming shortened V by 3 bases and J by 2 bases, and 12 bases separated the two germline ends. CDR3 bases: TGTGCCAGCAGCTTTGGTAGCGAGGCCACAGATACGCAGTATTTT. It translates to CASSFGSEATDTQYF.

This clonotype was recorded a few times. The gene calls are TRBV7-9 and TRBJ1-1; perhaps TRBD1 as D (5 bases). The germline CDR1 and CDR2 sequences are SEHNR and FQNEAQ (reference sequence). With 7 bases removed from V and 2 bases from J, the gap between germline ends came to 14 bases. The CDR3 spans 14 residues. CDR3 in DNA: TGTGCCAGCACCAGGGACGGAAGAAACACTGAAGCTTTCTTT. Its translation is CASTRDGRNTEAFF.

The chain carries TRBV30 and TRBJ2-7; 9 bases are a match to TRBD2. V shed 5 bases and J 0 bases; nucleotides not matched to a gene: 17. This CDR3 is 18 amino acids long. Germline CDR1 reads GTSNPN; CDR2 reads SVGIG (reference sequence). The CDR3 loop reads CAWDPLRGGKNFSYEQYF. The CDR3 DNA follows: TGTGCCTGGGATCCTCTGCGGGGGGGAAAAAACTTCTCCTACGAGCAGTACTTC.

The J gene is TRBJ1-2, the V gene TRBV29-1, with no clear D. Trimming stripped 6 bases from V and 4 bases from J, with 15 bases between. The CDR3 contains 13 residues. Germline lookup yields CDR1 SQVTM and CDR2 ANQGSEA. CDR3 protein: CSVGEEKSYGYTF. The DNA of the CDR3 is TGCAGCGTAGGTGAGGAGAAGTCCTATGGCTACACCTTC.

The chain combines TRBV3-1 with TRBJ2-3; no clear D. The V end was cut by 8 bases, the J end by 6 bases, with 15 bases between. This CDR3 contains 13 residues. From germline, CDR1 is LGHDT and CDR2 YNNKEL (reference sequence). In nucleotides, the CDR3 is TGTGCCAGCGCCCCCATCCTTCGGGATACGCAGTATTTT. Protein: CASAPILRDTQYF.

In this sample, this clonotype turned up a few times. This chain links TRBV4-1 with TRBJ2-3; D gene unclear. Germline lookup yields CDR1 MGHRA and CDR2 YSYEKL. The CDR3 covers 16 residues. V lost 0 bases, J lost 0 bases, and 10 bases lay in between. The DNA of the CDR3 is TGCGCCAGCAGCCAAGAGCTGGTTCCGAGCACAGATACGCAGTATTTT. Protein: CASSQELVPSTDTQYF.

There are many counts of this clonotype. This chain uses TRBV7-8 with TRBJ2-7; no clear D gene. Germline CDR1 and CDR2: SGHVS and FQNEAQ. The CDR3 sequence is 13 residues long. Trimming pared 2 bases from V and 4 bases from J, leaving 9 bases between. The CDR3 DNA follows: TGTGCCAGCAGCTTAATCCCCCGATACGAGCAGTACGTC. This encodes CASSLIPRYEQYV.

The table lists this clonotype with a few counts. This rearrangement joins TRBV5-4 to TRBJ2-5, with TRBD2 identical over 8 bases. In germline, CDR1 is SGHNT, CDR2 YYREEE (reference sequence). V gave up 0 bases and J gave up 5 bases; unmatched junction bases: 6. The CDR3 totals 15 residues. CDR3: CASSLAGGAWETQYF. Written as DNA, the CDR3 is TGTGCCAGCAGCTTGGCCGGGGGGGCCTGGGAGACCCAGTACTTC.

This clonotype was detected only a few times. The genes are TRBV5-1 and TRBJ2-5, with TRBD1 matching 8 bases. Germline V gene sequence: CDR1 SGHRS, CDR2 YFSETQ. CDR3 length: 15 amino acids. J lost 5 bases, V lost 0 bases, and 6 bases had no gene match. CDR3 loop: CASSLDSRGRETQYF. The DNA for the CDR3 is TGCGCCAGCAGCTTGGATTCCAGGGGGCGCGAGACCCAGTACTTC.

This chain connects TRBV2 to TRBJ2-5; the D is unclear. The V end lost 7 bases, the J end lost 7 bases, and 13 bases lay between the germline ends. Germline V gene sequence: CDR1 SNHLY, CDR2 FYNNEI. This CDR3 region has 12 residues. CDR3 sequence reads: CASNPEVRTQYF. The DNA of the CDR3 is TGTGCCAGCAATCCTGAAGTTCGGACCCAGTACTTC.

This sequence joins TRBV7-2 and TRBJ1-3, with 7 bases identical to TRBD1. This CDR3 region has 14 residues. Germline CDR1 SGHTA, CDR2 FQGNSA. V was clipped by 7 bases and J by 0 bases; unmatched bases: 3. The CDR3 is CASTQGYSGNTIYF. CDR3 coding DNA: TGTGCCAGCACACAGGGGTACTCTGGAAACACCATATATTTT. Looking up the rest from reference TRBV7-2 and TRBJ1-3 gives the full variable domain: GAGVSQSPSNKVTEKGKDVELRCDPISGHTALYWYRQSLGQGLEFLIYFQGNSAPDKSGLPSDRFSAERTGGSVSTLTIQRTQQEDSAVYLCASTQGYSGNTIYFGEGSWLTVV.

This chain uses TRBV6-6 with TRBJ1-5; D might be TRBD1 (6 bases). Germline V CDR1 and CDR2: MNHNY, SVGAGI (reference sequence). The CDR3 totals 17 residues. Trimming pared 5 bases from V and 4 bases from J, leaving 21 bases between. The CDR3: CASSRSGQSASNQPQHF. The CDR3 DNA sequence: TGTGCCAGCAGTAGATCCGGACAGTCCGCCTCTAATCAGCCCCAGCATTTT.

J is TRBJ1-2 and V is TRBV19; no definite D call. Germline V CDR1 and CDR2: LNHDA, SQIVND (reference sequence). V was clipped by 2 bases and J by 4 bases, with 8 bases between them. CDR3 size: 13 residues. The CDR3 DNA follows: TGTGCCAGTAGTATAAGCAGCGGCTATGGCTACACCTTC. Protein product: CASSISSGYGYTF.

This clonotype was recorded a few times. CDR3 DNA: TGTGCCAGTAGGTTTCTGGGGACTGAAGCTTTCTTT. This sequence encodes CASRFLGTEAFF. The chain combines TRBV19 with TRBJ1-1, with unresolved D. CDR3 length: 12 residues. Trimming took 6 bases from V and 5 from J, leaving 10 bases between them. Germline V lookup: CDR1 LNHDA, CDR2 SQIVND (reference sequence). Based on the CDR3 plus reference TRBV19 and TRBJ1-1, the full variable domain is DGGITQSPKYLFRKEGQNVTLSCEQNLNHDAMYWYRQDPGQGLRLIYYSQIVNDFQKGDIAEGYSVSREKKESFPLTVTSAQKNPTAFYLCASRFLGTEAFFGQGTRLTVV.

The chain uses TRBV18 and TRBJ2-1; 11 bases fit TRBD2. V lost 6 bases and J lost 8; bases outside the gene matches: 9. The CDR3 loop spans 15 amino acids. Germline V lookup: CDR1 KGHSH, CDR2 LQKENI. The CDR3 nucleotides are TGTGCCAGCTCGCTAATAGCGGGGGGGCCCTATGAGCAGTTCTTC. It yields the protein CASSLIAGGPYEQFF. Together with reference TRBV18 and TRBJ2-1, the CDR3 gives the full variable domain: NAGVMQNPRHLVRRRGQEARLRCSPMKGHSHVYWYRQLPEEGLKFMVYLQKENIIDESGMPKERFSAEFPKEGPSILRIQQVVRGDSAAYFCASSLIAGGPYEQFFGPGTRLTVL.

This clonotype has a handful of counts. The chain uses TRBV6-6 and TRBJ1-1; tentative D call: TRBD1 (6 bases). The V and J ends lost 1 base and 3 bases respectively, with 12 bases between them. Germline loops: CDR1 MNHNY, CDR2 SVGAGI (reference sequence). The CDR3 totals 15 residues. The CDR3 DNA reads as TGTGCCAGCAGTTACTTTCACGGACAGTACACTGAAGCTTTCTTT. Protein product: CASSYFHGQYTEAFF.